This is a list of T cell receptor beta chains from one sample in a study of shared clonotypes between healthy human individuals. Here immunoSEQ multiplex PCR was the method, and the copy in TCRdb shows in-frame clones only, minus some. The table shows 1 million to 1.2 million clones, with 70% to 85% occurring only once. Sequencing was performed on memory CD4+ T cells from PBMCs. Every receptor here comes from a man aged 18 to 29 in good health. Some clones in this sample may be carry-over from other donors' samples. CDR3s include the opening cysteine and the closing phenylalanine or tryptophan. The D gene is left open where the match is weak. Only some rows state a clone size, as once, few, many or a class for expanded clones.

D gene,V gene,J gene,clone size,CDR3 protein,CDR3 DNA
NA,TRBV4-1,TRBJ2-1,NA,CASSQDPKRASYNEQFF,TGCGCCAGCAGCCAAGATCCGAAGCGGGCCTCCTACAATGAGCAGTTCTTC
NA,TRBV5-1,TRBJ1-2,few,CASSLNRGVSGYTF,TGCGCCAGCAGCTTGAATCGCGGGGTCTCTGGCTACACCTTC
TRBD1,TRBV7-8,TRBJ2-1,few,CASSSRQGAYNEQFF,TGTGCCAGCAGCTCTAGACAGGGGGCATACAATGAGCAGTTCTTC
NA,TRBV23-1,TRBJ2-6,once,CASSLVRTQQSRANVLTF,TGCGCCAGCAGTCTAGTTCGTACGCAACAAAGTCGGGCCAACGTCCTGACTTTC
TRBD1,TRBV5-4,TRBJ1-2,few,CASSRKQGEGYTF,TGTGCCAGCAGCCGAAAACAGGGGGAAGGCTACACCTTC
NA,TRBV6-1,TRBJ1-2,NA,CASSGSTDYGYTF,TGTGCCAGCAGTGGGTCGACAGACTATGGCTACACCTTC
TRBD1,TRBV7-2,TRBJ1-5,NA,CASSLLGQGNQPQHF,TGTGCCAGCAGCTTACTCGGACAGGGGAATCAGCCCCAGCATTTT
TRBD2,TRBV5-1,TRBJ2-7,NA,CASKAGGGSYEQYF,TGCGCCAGCAAGGCGGGAGGGGGCTCCTACGAGCAGTACTTC
NA,TRBV7-2,TRBJ2-1,NA,CASSLERSSPEQFF,TGTGCCAGCAGCTTAGAACGTTCAAGCCCGGAGCAGTTCTTC
TRBD1,TRBV12-5,TRBJ1-5,NA,CASGLVRIRRDRPYSNQPQHF,TGTGCTAGTGGTTTGGTACGAATTAGGCGGGACAGGCCTTATAGCAATCAGCCCCAGCATTTT
NA,TRBV28,TRBJ2-7,NA,CASSWDLREQYF,TGTGCCAGCAGTTGGGACCTCCGGGAGCAGTACTTC